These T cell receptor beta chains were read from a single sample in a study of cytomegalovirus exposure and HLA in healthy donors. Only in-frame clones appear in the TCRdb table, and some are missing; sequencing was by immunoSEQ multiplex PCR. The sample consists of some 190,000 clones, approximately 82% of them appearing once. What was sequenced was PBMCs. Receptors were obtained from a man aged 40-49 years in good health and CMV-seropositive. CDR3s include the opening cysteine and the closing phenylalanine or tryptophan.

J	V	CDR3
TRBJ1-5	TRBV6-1	CASRGTGYNQPQHF
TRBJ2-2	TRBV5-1	CASSLGDRVVGGELFF
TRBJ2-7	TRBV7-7	CASSPGGGGYEQYF
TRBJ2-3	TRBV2	CATGDYFTDTQYF
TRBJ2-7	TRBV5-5	CASSLTGSDSYEQYF
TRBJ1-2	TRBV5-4	CASVLDRAHGYTF
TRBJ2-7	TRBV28	CASSLYDPTEYEQYF
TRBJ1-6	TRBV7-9	CASSLHSSYNSPLHF
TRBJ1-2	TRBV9	CASSVAEGSGYGYTF
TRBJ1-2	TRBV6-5	CASSDGTGDYGYTF
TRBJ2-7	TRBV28	CASSGDRGSYEQYF
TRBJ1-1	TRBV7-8	CASSLGGGTEAFF
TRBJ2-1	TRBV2	CASTGLAKDEQFF
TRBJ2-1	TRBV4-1	CASSQGGDSNRGRINEQFF
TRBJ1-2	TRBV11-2	CASSLGQNNYGYTF
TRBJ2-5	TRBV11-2	CASSLVGSAWETQYF
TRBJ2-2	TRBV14	CASSHGQGASRRELFF
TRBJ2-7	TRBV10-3	CATTGDSLGGEQYF
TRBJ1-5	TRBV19	CASSDDRDQPQHF
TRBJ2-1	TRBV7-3	CASSLMSSGNYNEQFF
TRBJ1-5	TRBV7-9	CSSSSLNQPQHF
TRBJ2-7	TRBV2	CASSEGLKEQYF
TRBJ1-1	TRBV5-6	CASSLVQFDRGRGNTEAFF
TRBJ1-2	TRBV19	CASSPPMAGATNYGYTF
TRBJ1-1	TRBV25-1	CASSGQGGITEAFF
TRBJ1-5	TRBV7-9	CASSLGSGTGVYQPQHF
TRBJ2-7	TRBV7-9	CASSYEGFYEQYF
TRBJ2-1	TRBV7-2	CASSLGPTMAYNEQFF
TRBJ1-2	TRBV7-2	CASSLQGYGYTF
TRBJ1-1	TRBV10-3	CAISALLSGGTRRTEAFF
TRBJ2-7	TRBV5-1	CASFWGTGGTYEQYF
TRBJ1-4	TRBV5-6	CASSPRPNEKLFF
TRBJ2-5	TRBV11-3	CASSLDREETQYF
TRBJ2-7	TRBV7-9	CASSFPGGYEQYF
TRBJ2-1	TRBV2	CASSGGTSSYNEQFF
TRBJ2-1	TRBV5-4	CASSPDRGYNEQFF
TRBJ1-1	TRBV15	CATSRAPQMPEAFF
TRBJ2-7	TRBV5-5	CALGGGVYEQYF
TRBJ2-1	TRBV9	CAGSVGSGGSAYNEQFF